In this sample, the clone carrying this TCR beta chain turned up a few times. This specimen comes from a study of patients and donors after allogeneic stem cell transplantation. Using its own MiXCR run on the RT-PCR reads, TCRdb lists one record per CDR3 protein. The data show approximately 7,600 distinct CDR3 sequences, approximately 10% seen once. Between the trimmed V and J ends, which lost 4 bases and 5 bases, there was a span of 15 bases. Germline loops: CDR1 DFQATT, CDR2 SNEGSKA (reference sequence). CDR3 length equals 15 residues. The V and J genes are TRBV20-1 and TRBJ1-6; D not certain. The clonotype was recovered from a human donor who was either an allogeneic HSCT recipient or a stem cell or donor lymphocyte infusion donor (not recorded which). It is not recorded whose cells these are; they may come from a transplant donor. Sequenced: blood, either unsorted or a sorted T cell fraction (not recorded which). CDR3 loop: CSAITLGFNNSPLHF. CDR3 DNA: TGCAGTGCTATCACTCTAGGGTTCAATAATTCACCCCTCCACTTT.